These T cell receptor beta chains were read from a single sample in a study of OX40 agonist ivuxolimab in advanced cancers. The protocol was immunoSEQ multiplex PCR, while the TCRdb copy is restricted to in-frame clones and leaves out a portion. The table lists roughly 70,000 clones, approximately 88% of them singletons. The material sequenced was CD4+ or CD8+ T cells sorted from blood, taken in a trial of the OX40 agonist ivuxolimab. Every receptor here comes from an adult with an advanced solid tumor such as melanoma, head and neck, liver or kidney cancer. The CDR3 runs from the conserved cysteine through the conserved F or W. Fields, in order: V gene, clone size, D gene, J gene, CDR3 DNA, CDR3 protein. The D gene is left open where the match is weak. Expanded clones are given a class, and other clones once, few, many or no size at all.

TRBV6-6,few,TRBD1,TRBJ1-5,TGTGCCAGCAGTTACTCGACGGACAGGGCTGGTCAGCCCCAGCATTTT,CASSYSTDRAGQPQHF
TRBV28,-,-,TRBJ2-1,TGTGCCAGCTGGACGTTCAAAAACAATGAGCAGTTCTTC,CASWTFKNNEQFF
TRBV10-3,-,TRBD1,TRBJ2-7,TGTGCCATCAGTGAGTCGAGGACAGGGAAAGTCGGCGAGCAGTACTTC,CAISESRTGKVGEQYF
TRBV27,-,-,TRBJ2-7,TGTGCCAGCAGTAAACGACAGGGAGGAGGCTACGAGCAGTACTTC,CASSKRQGGGYEQYF
TRBV7-8,-,TRBD1,TRBJ1-4,TGTGCCAGCAGCCACAGGGGGATCGGGGAAAAACTGTTTTTT,CASSHRGIGEKLFF
TRBV2,-,-,TRBJ2-1,TGTGCCAGCCATATCCTTCTCGATAACAATGAGCAGTTCTTC,CASHILLDNNEQFF
TRBV6-4,-,-,TRBJ2-4,TGTGCCAGCAGTGACCCCGGACCAAAAAACATTCAGTACTTC,CASSDPGPKNIQYF
TRBV2,-,TRBD2,TRBJ2-2,TGTGCCAGCAGTGAAGCGGGGGGGTACGGGGAGCTGTTTTTT,CASSEAGGYGELFF
TRBV5-8,-,TRBD2,TRBJ2-1,TGTGCCAGCAGCTCGGGGTTGGCGGGAGCTAGGTACAATGAGCAGTTCTTC,CASSSGLAGARYNEQFF
TRBV10-3,-,-,TRBJ1-3,TGTGCCATCAGTTCTATGGACAGCGGAAACACCATATATTTT,CAISSMDSGNTIYF
TRBV10-3,once,-,TRBJ1-3,TGTGCCATCAGTGTTCAGAGCTCTGGAAACACCATATATTTT,CAISVQSSGNTIYF
TRBV7-8,-,TRBD2,TRBJ2-1,TGTGCCAGCAGCTTAGGGACTAGCGGGAGCCACAATGAGCAGTTCTTC,CASSLGTSGSHNEQFF
TRBV10-2,-,TRBD1,TRBJ2-1,TGCGCCAGCAGTGGGAGGACAGGGGTAAACGAGCAGTTCTTC,CASSGRTGVNEQFF
TRBV6-4,-,-,TRBJ2-1,TGTGCCAGCAGTGACTGGAGCTTTCGGAGGGGTGAGCAGTTCTTC,CASSDWSFRRGEQFF
TRBV7-9,-,-,TRBJ1-2,TGTGCCAGCAGCTTAGACAGGGTAAATGGCTACACCTTC,CASSLDRVNGYTF
TRBV28,-,TRBD1,TRBJ1-2,TGTGCCACCCCGGGACAGGGGCTCAGCGGCTACACCTTC,CATPGQGLSGYTF
TRBV28,-,TRBD1,TRBJ1-2,TGTGCCAGCAGTTCCGCGGGGACAGGAGGCTACACCTTC,CASSSAGTGGYTF
TRBV16,few,-,TRBJ1-5,TGTGCCAGCAGCCCTAACAGAGCGAATCAGCCCCAGCATTTT,CASSPNRANQPQHF
TRBV5-1,-,-,TRBJ2-1,TGCGCCAGCAGCGCACAGGTGTCATCCTACAATGAGCAGTTCTTC,CASSAQVSSYNEQFF
TRBV2,-,-,TRBJ1-2,TGTGCCAGCAGGACAGAACAAAACTATGGCTACACCTTC,CASRTEQNYGYTF
TRBV2,-,-,TRBJ2-3,TGTGCCAGCAGTACCCGGGATACGCAGTATTTT,CASSTRDTQYF
TRBV2,once,TRBD2,TRBJ2-1,TGTGCCAGCAGTGAGGGACTAGCGGGAGTTAGTGAGCAGTTCTTC,CASSEGLAGVSEQFF
TRBV6-1,-,-,TRBJ2-5,TGTGCCAGCAGTCGCAGTTACCAAGAGACCCAGTACTTC,CASSRSYQETQYF
TRBV18,-,TRBD1,TRBJ2-5,TGTGCCAGCTCACCTTCCGGGACAGGGCTAGAGACCCAGTACTTC,CASSPSGTGLETQYF
TRBV5-4,once,-,TRBJ2-2,TGTGCCAGCAGCTTTGACACCGGGGAGCTGTTTTTT,CASSFDTGELFF
TRBV19,-,-,TRBJ2-6,TGTGCCAGTAGGGGGACTCTCTACTCTGGGGCCAACGTCCTGACTTTC,CASRGTLYSGANVLTF
TRBV18,-,-,TRBJ2-3,TGTGCCAGCTCCCCCCAAAACACAGATACGCAGTATTTT,CASSPQNTDTQYF
TRBV28,-,-,TRBJ1-1,TGTGCCAGCAGTTTCTCCTCCGACACTGAAGCTTTCTTT,CASSFSSDTEAFF